The rows below give T cell receptor beta chains drawn from one sample of a study of CD8 T cells in Susac syndrome. TCRdb independently ran MiXCR on the immunoSEQ multiplex PCR reads; one entry per CDR3 protein. This table has approximately 170,000 distinct CDR3 sequences, approximately 92% appearing once. Sequenced input: CD4+ T cells from PBMCs. The receptors come from a human donor in good health. CDR3s leave out the opening cysteine and the closing phenylalanine or tryptophan. The D gene is left open where the match is weak. Rows give clone size only sometimes, using once, few, many, or a class for an expanded clone.

TRBJ2-6 . . TRBV9 ASSQEAHGWGGLGANVLT
TRBJ2-3 . . TRBV4-1 ASSQGDPGPKAAQY
TRBJ1-4 TRBD1 . TRBV5-4 ASSGQGEGDEKLF
TRBJ2-5 . . TRBV6-5 ASSYPGTAAGTQY
TRBJ2-5 . . TRBV20-1 SARGQETQY
TRBJ1-4 . . TRBV11-2 ASSLSRGRLF
TRBJ2-5 . . TRBV3-1 ASSMGLEETQY
TRBJ2-3 . once TRBV7-2 ASSLVSGLASTDTQY
TRBJ2-2 . . TRBV25-1 ASSESAYTGELF
TRBJ1-5 . . TRBV6-1 ASSEDRPLDPQH
TRBJ2-6 . once TRBV1 TSSVRSLCTSRANVLT
TRBJ2-3 TRBD2 . TRBV3-1 ASSQRASGADTQY
TRBJ2-3 TRBD1 . TRBV10-3 AISEGQGGDTQY
TRBJ2-1 . . TRBV5-4 ASSLMMGPGEQF
TRBJ1-2 . . TRBV10-3 AISEKNGANYGYT
TRBJ1-1 . . TRBV6-5 ASTKVRVSTEAF
TRBJ2-5 . . TRBV25-1 ASSESSGPLETQY
TRBJ2-1 TRBD2 . TRBV5-4 ASSFGGGTSYNEQF
TRBJ2-3 TRBD2 once TRBV29-1 SVATSGSTDTQY
TRBJ2-3 . . TRBV20-1 SARDPAGLFTDTQY